The 5 T cell receptor beta chains listed next were all sequenced from one sample in a study of blood T cell repertoires in COVID-19. Only in-frame clones appear in the TCRdb table, and some are missing; sequencing was by immunoSEQ multiplex PCR. The sample holds about 300,000 clones, approximately 83% seen once. The sequenced material came from peripheral blood. The receptors were sampled from a woman aged 50 to 60 who had recovered from COVID-19.

There are a few counts of this clone. This chain uses TRBV13 with TRBJ2-7, with D possibly being TRBD1 (5 bases). The germline CDR1 and CDR2 sequences are PRHDT and FYEKMQ (reference sequence). V was pared by 1 base and J by 6 bases, with 16 bases between. The CDR3 length is 15 residues. The chain's CDR3 is CASSLDLARAGEQYF. The DNA for the CDR3 is TGTGCCAGCAGCTTAGATTTGGCCAGGGCAGGCGAGCAGTACTTC.

This clone was seen a few times. The chain employs TRBV7-2 and TRBJ1-2; 9 positions match TRBD1. Germline loops: CDR1 SGHTA, CDR2 FQGNSA. V shed 5 bases and J 2 bases; nucleotides not matched to a gene: 9. The CDR3 length is 16 residues. CDR3 sequence (DNA): TGTGCCAGCAGCCGCACCCCCGGGACAGGGAACTATGGCTACACCTTC. Translation: CASSRTPGTGNYGYTF.

The chain carries TRBV5-6 and TRBJ1-1, with 8 nucleotides matching TRBD1. Germline V gene lookup returns CDR1 SGHDT and CDR2 YYEEEE. V dropped 2 bases and J dropped 10; count of bases not matched to a gene: 7. This CDR3 is 13 amino acids long. Here the CDR3 reads CASSFYQGAGAFF. The CDR3, as DNA: TGTGCCAGCAGCTTTTACCAGGGGGCCGGAGCTTTCTTT.

The rearrangement links TRBV7-9 to TRBJ1-1, with a possible D match to TRBD1 (5 bases). Germline V gene lookup returns CDR1 SEHNR and CDR2 FQNEAQ (reference sequence). Between the trimmed V and J ends, which lost 5 bases and 9 bases, there was a span of 16 bases. This CDR3 is 13 amino acids long. This CDR3 reads CASSIPGIHQAFF. The DNA of the CDR3 is TGTGCCAGCAGCATCCCAGGGATACATCAAGCTTTCTTT.

The rearrangement uses TRBV6-2 or TRBV6-3 and TRBJ2-1; TRBD1 aligns across 10 bases. This CDR3 region has 19 residues. Germline V CDR1 and CDR2: MNHEY, SVGEGT. The V and J ends lost 0 bases and 12 bases, in that order; junction bases with no gene match: 20. The CDR3 loop reads CASSYSRAPGTGDVGGQFF. The DNA of the CDR3 is TGTGCCAGCAGTTACTCACGAGCCCCCGGGACAGGGGATGTAGGGGGGCAGTTCTTC.